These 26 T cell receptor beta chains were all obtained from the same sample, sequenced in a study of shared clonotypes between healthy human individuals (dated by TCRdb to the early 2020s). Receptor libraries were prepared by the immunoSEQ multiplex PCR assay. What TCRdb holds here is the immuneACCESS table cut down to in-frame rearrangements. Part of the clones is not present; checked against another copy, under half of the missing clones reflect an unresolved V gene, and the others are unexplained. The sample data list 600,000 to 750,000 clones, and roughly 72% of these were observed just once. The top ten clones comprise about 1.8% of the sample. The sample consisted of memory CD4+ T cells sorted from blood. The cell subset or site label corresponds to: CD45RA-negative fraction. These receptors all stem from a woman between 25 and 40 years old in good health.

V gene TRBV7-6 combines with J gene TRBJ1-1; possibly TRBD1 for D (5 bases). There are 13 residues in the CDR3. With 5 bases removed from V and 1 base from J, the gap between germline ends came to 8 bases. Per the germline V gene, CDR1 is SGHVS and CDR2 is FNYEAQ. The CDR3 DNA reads TGTGCCAGCAGCAACGGACAGAACACTGAAGCTTTCTTT. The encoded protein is CASSNGQNTEAFF. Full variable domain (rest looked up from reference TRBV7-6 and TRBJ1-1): GAGVSQSPRYKVTKRGQDVALRCDPISGHVSLYWYRQALGQGPEFLTYFNYEAQQDKSGLPNDRFSAERPEGSISTLTIQRTEQRDSAMYRCASSNGQNTEAFFGQGTRLTVV.

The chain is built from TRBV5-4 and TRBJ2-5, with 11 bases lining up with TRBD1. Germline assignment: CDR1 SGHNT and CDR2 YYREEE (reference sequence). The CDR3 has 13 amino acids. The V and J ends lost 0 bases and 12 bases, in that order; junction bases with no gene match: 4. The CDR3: CASSLDRDRGKYF. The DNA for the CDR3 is TGTGCCAGCAGCTTGGACCGGGACAGGGGGAAGTACTTC.

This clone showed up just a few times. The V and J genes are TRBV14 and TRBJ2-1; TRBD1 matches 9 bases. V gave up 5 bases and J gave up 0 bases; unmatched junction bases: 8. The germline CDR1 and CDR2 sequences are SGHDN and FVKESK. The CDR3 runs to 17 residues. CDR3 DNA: TGTGCCAGCAGCGCTGACAGGGGGATTAGCTCCTACAATGAGCAGTTCTTC. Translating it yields CASSADRGISSYNEQFF.

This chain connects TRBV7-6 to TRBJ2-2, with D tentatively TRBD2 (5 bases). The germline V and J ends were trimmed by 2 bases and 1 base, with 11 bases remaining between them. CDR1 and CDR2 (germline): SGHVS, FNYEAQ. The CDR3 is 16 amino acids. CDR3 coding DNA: TGTGCCAGCAGCTTATGGTTGGCGGGGAACACCGGGGAGCTGTTTTTT. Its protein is CASSLWLAGNTGELFF.

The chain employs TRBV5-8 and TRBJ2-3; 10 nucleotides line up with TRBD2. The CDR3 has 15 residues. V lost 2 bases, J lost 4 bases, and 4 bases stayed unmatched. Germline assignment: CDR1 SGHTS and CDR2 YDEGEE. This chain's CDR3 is CASSFSGRAADTQYF. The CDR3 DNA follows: TGTGCCAGCAGCTTCAGCGGGAGGGCCGCAGATACGCAGTATTTT.

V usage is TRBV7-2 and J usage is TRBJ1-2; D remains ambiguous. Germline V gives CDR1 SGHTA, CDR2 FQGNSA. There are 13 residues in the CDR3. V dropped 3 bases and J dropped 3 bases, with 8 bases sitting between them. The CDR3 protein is CASSFDTDYGYTF. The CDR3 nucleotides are TGTGCCAGCAGCTTCGACACGGACTATGGCTACACCTTC.

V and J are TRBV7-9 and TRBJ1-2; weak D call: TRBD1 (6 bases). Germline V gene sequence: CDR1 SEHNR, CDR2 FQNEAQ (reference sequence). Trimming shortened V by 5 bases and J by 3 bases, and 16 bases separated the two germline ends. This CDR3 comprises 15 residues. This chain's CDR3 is CASSPGAGPDYGYTF. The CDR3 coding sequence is TGTGCCAGCAGCCCGGGGGCAGGGCCGGACTATGGCTACACCTTC.

CDR3 in DNA: TGCGCCAGCATACCCGCTATGGGCACCGGGGAGCTGTTTTTT. It is translated as CASIPAMGTGELFF. The chain uses TRBV5-1 and TRBJ2-2; D uncertain. Trimming stripped 6 bases from V and 4 bases from J, with 13 bases between. Germline V CDR1 and CDR2: SGHRS, YFSETQ. The CDR3 is made up of 14 amino acids.

Here the CDR3 DNA reads TGTGCCAGCACCAGAGGGAATACGCAGTATTTT. This codes for CASTRGNTQYF. The chain is built from TRBV28 and TRBJ2-3; possibly TRBD2 for D (5 bases). The CDR3 is 11 amino acids. The germline V gene has CDR1 MDHEN and CDR2 SYDVKM. Trimming cost V 7 bases and J 7 bases, with 9 bases left between them.

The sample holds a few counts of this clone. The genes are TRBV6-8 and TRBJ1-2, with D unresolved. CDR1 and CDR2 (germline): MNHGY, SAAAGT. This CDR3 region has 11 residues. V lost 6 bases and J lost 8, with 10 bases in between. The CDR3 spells CASRFGRGYTF. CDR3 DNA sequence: TGTGCCAGCAGATTTGGACGCGGCTACACCTTC.

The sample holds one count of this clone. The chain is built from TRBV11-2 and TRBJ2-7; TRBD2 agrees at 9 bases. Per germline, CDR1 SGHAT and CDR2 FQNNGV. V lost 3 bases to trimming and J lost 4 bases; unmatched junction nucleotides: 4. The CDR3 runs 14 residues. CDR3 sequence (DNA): TGTGCCAGCAGCTTGCGGGAGGGAACGTACGAGCAGTACTTC. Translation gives CASSLREGTYEQYF.

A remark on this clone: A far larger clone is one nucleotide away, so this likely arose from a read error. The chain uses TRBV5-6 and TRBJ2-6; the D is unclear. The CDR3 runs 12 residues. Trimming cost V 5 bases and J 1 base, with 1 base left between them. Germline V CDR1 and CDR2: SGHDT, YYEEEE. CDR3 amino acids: CASRSGANVLTF. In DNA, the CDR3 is TGTGCCAGCAGGTCTGGGGCCAACGTCCTGACTTTC.

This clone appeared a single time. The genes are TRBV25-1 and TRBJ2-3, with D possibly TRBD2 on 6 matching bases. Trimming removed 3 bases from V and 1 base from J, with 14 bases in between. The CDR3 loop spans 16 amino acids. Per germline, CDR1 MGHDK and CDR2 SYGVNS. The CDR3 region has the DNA TGTGCCAGCAGTGATAGGTGGACGGGGGGCACAGATACGCAGTATTTT. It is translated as CASSDRWTGGTDTQYF.

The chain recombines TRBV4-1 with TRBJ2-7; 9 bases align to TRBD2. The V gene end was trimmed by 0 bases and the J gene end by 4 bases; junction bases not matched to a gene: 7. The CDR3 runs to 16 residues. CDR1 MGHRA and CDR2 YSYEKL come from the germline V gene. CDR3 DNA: TGCGCCAGCAGCCAAGAAAAGGCGGGAGGGGTATACGAGCAGTACTTC. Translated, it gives CASSQEKAGGVYEQYF.

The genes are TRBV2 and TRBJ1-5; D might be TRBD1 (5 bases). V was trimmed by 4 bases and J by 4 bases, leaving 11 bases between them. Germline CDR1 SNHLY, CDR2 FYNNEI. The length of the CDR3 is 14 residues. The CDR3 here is CASSGQLVNQPQHF. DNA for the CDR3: TGTGCCAGCAGTGGACAGTTAGTTAATCAGCCCCAGCATTTT.

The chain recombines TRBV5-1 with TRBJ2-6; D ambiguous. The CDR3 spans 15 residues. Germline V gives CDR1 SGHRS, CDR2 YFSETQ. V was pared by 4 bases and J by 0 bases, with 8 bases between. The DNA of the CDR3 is TGCGCCAGCAGCCCCTCATTCTCTGGGGCCAACGTCCTGACTTTC. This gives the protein CASSPSFSGANVLTF. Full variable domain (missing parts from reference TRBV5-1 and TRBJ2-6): KAGVTQTPRYLIKTRGQQVTLSCSPISGHRSVSWYQQTPGQGLQFLFEYFSETQRNKGNFPGRFSGRQFSNSRSEMNVSTLELGDSALYLCASSPSFSGANVLTFGAGSRLTVL.

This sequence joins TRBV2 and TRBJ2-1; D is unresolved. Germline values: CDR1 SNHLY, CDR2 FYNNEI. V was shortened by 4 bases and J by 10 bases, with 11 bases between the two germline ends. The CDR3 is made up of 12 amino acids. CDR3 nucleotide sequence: TGTGCCAGCAGTGCCCTACGTCTCGAGCAGTTCTTC. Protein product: CASSALRLEQFF.

The DNA for the CDR3 is TGCGCCAGCAGTCAGGCGACTAGCGGGGAGGTC. Translated, it gives CASSQATSGEV. The chain uses TRBV23-1 and TRBJ2-7, with TRBD2 matching over 11 bases. TRBV23-1 is an open reading frame, and its role is uncertain. This CDR3 contains 11 residues.

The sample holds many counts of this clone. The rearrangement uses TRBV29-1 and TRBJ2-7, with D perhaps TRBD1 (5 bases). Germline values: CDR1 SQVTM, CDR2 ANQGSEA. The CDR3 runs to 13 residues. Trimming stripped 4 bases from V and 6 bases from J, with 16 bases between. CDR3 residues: CSVARLERGEQYF. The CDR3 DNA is TGCAGCGTTGCGAGATTGGAAAGGGGCGAGCAGTACTTC.

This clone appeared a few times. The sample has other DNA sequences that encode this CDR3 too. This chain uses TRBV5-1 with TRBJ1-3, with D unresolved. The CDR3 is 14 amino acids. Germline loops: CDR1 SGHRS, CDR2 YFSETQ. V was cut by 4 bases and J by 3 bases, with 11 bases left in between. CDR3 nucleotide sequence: TGCGCCAGCAGCCCGGGCACTGATGGAAACACCATATATTTT. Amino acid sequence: CASSPGTDGNTIYF.

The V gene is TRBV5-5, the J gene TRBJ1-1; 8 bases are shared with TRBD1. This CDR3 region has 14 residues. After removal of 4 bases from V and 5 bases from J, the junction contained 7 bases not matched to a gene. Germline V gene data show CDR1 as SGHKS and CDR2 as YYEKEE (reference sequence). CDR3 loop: CASSPGQGWTEAFF. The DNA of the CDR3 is TGTGCCAGCAGCCCCGGACAGGGATGGACTGAAGCTTTCTTT. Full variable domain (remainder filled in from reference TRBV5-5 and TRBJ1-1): DAGVTQSPTHLIKTRGQQVTLRCSPISGHKSVSWYQQVLGQGPQFIFQYYEKEERGRGNFPDRFSARQFPNYSSELNVNALLLGDSALYLCASSPGQGWTEAFFGQGTRLTVV.

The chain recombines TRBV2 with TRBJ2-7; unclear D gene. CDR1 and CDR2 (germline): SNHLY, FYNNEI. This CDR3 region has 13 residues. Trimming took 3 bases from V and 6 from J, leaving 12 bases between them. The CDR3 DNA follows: TGTGCCAGCAGTGATTGGGCTAGTCGCGAGCAGTACTTC. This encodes CASSDWASREQYF.

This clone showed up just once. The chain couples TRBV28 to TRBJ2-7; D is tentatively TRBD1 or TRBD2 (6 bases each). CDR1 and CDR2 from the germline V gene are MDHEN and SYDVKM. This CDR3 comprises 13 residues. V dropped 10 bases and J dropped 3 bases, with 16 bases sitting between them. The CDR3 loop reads CATARGQNYEQYF. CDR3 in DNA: TGTGCCACCGCCCGGGGGCAGAACTACGAGCAGTACTTC.

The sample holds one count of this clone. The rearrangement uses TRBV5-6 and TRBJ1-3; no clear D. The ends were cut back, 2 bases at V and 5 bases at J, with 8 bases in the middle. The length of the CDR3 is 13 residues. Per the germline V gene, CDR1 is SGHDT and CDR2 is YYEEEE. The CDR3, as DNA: TGTGCCAGCAGCTTCAACCAGCGAAACACCATATATTTT. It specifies CASSFNQRNTIYF.

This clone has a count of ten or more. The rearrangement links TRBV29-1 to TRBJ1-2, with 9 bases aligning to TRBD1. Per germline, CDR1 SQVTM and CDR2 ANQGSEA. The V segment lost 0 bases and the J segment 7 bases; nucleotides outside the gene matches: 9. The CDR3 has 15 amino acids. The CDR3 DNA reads TGCAGCGTTGAAGAGGCAACAGGGGGCACGGGTGGCTACACCTTC. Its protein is CSVEEATGGTGGYTF.

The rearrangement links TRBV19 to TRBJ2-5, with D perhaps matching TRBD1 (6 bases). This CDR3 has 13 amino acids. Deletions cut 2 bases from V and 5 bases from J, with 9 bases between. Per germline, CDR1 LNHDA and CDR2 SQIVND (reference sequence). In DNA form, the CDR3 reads TGTGCCAGTAGTATACAGGGGATGGAGACCCAGTACTTC. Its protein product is CASSIQGMETQYF.